Below are 16 T cell receptor beta chains sequenced from a single sample in a study of monozygotic twins with cystic fibrosis. Libraries were prepared by immunoSEQ multiplex PCR; TCRdb keeps only in-frame clonotypes and omits some of them. The repertoire has some 20,000 clones, nearly 98% of them found once; the top ten carry more than 1.5%. The sequenced sample consisted of blood. Receptor source: a woman in her 30s with cystic fibrosis.

The J gene is TRBJ2-5, the V gene TRBV9; D ambiguous. Trimming took off 0 bases at V and 2 bases at J, with 8 bases between the two ends. The length of the CDR3 is 14 residues. Germline CDR1 reads SGDLS; CDR2 reads YYNGEE. DNA of the CDR3: TGTGCCAGCAGCGTAGCCGGCAGACAAGAGACCCAGTACTTC. It yields the protein CASSVAGRQETQYF.

The chain employs TRBV27 and TRBJ2-1; 12 nucleotides agree with TRBD2. Per germline, CDR1 MNHEY and CDR2 SMNVEV (reference sequence). The CDR3 is made up of 15 amino acids. V was pared by 3 bases and J by 6 bases, with 3 bases of the junction left unmatched. For the CDR3, the DNA is TGTGCCAGCAGTTTGCCTAGCGGGGGGGCCAATGAGCAGTTCTTC. This sequence encodes CASSLPSGGANEQFF.

This chain connects TRBV19 to TRBJ1-1, with D uncertain. This CDR3 has 13 residues. Germline assignment: CDR1 LNHDA and CDR2 SQIVND (reference sequence). Trimming shortened V by 3 bases and J by 1 base, and 6 bases separated the two germline ends. DNA of the CDR3: TGTGCCAGTAGTATTGGCGGGAACACTGAAGCTTTCTTT. Translation: CASSIGGNTEAFF. Complete variable domain (other parts from reference TRBV19 and TRBJ1-1): DGGITQSPKYLFRKEGQNVTLSCEQNLNHDAMYWYRQDPGQGLRLIYYSQIVNDFQKGDIAEGYSVSREKKESFPLTVTSAQKNPTAFYLCASSIGGNTEAFFGQGTRLTVV.

The rearrangement uses TRBV30 and TRBJ1-5; 9 nucleotides agree with TRBD1. V dropped 0 bases and J dropped 6; count of bases not matched to a gene: 6. CDR1 is GTSNPN, CDR2 SVGIG, per germline (reference sequence). The CDR3 sequence is 15 residues long. The CDR3 DNA follows: TGTGCCTGGAGTGTAGGGACAGGGAACAGTCAGCCCCAGCATTTT. It translates to CAWSVGTGNSQPQHF.

V and J are TRBV6-5 and TRBJ2-1; D may match TRBD1 or TRBD2 (6 bases each). Looked up from germline, CDR1 is MNHEY and CDR2 is SVGAGI. Deletions cut 2 bases from V and 10 bases from J, with 18 bases between. The CDR3 runs 15 residues. The CDR3 protein is CASSYTVKGGREQFF. The CDR3 DNA reads as TGTGCCAGCAGTTACACCGTAAAAGGGGGGCGGGAGCAGTTCTTC.

The chain links TRBV19 to TRBJ1-5; 7 bases are shared with TRBD1. CDR3 size: 16 residues. With V trimmed by 7 bases and J by 4 bases, 13 bases remained unmatched. Germline CDR1 reads LNHDA; CDR2 reads SQIVND (reference sequence). CDR3 sequence: CASTINQGGWNQPQHF. The CDR3 DNA sequence: TGTGCCAGTACCATTAATCAAGGGGGCTGGAATCAGCCCCAGCATTTT.

This rearrangement joins TRBV9 to TRBJ1-6; 7 bases align to TRBD1. The V gene end was trimmed by 0 bases and the J gene end by 6 bases; junction bases not matched to a gene: 3. Germline CDR1 reads SGDLS; CDR2 reads YYNGEE. The CDR3 is 15 amino acids. DNA of the CDR3: TGTGCCAGCAGCGTAGATTGGGACAGTAATTCACCCCTCCACTTT. The encoded protein is CASSVDWDSNSPLHF.

This chain connects TRBV7-9 to TRBJ2-1, with 7 bases lining up with TRBD1. CDR3 length equals 17 residues. Trimming at V came to 2 bases and at J to 2 bases, leaving 9 bases not matched to a gene. Looked up from germline, CDR1 is SEHNR and CDR2 is FQNEAQ (reference sequence). Here the CDR3 DNA reads TGTGCCAGCAGCTTACCTTTCTCCGACAGGGCCTACAATGAGCAGTTCTTC. Translating gives CASSLPFSDRAYNEQFF.

The V gene is TRBV6-1, the J gene TRBJ1-6; perhaps TRBD1 as D (6 bases). V dropped 4 bases and J dropped 10 bases, with 11 bases sitting between them. The CDR3 length is 13 residues. The germline CDR1 and CDR2 sequences are MNHNS and SASEGT. CDR3 protein: CASSVGTNSPLHF. The CDR3 bases are TGTGCCAGCAGTGTCGGGACAAACTCACCCCTCCACTTT.

The gene calls are TRBV28 and TRBJ2-5; D is unclear. CDR3 size: 13 residues. Deletions cut 2 bases from V and 5 bases from J, with 9 bases between. In germline, CDR1 is MDHEN, CDR2 SYDVKM. CDR3 coding DNA: TGTGCCAGCAGTTTAGGTGTTATGGAGACCCAGTACTTC. Protein product: CASSLGVMETQYF. The entire variable domain, with the rest obtained from reference TRBV28 and TRBJ2-5, is as follows: DVKVTQSSRYLVKRTGEKVFLECVQDMDHENMFWYRQDPGLGLRLIYFSYDVKMKEKGDIPEGYSVSREKKERFSLILESASTNQTSMYLCASSLGVMETQYFGPGTRLLVL.

The chain has TRBV19 and TRBJ2-3; either TRBD1 or TRBD2 may fit D (6 bases each). V lost 6 bases and J lost 1, with 14 bases in between. The CDR3 is 15 amino acids. CDR1 and CDR2 from the germline V gene are LNHDA and SQIVND (reference sequence). The CDR3 sequence is CASSPIRGGTDTQYF. The CDR3 nucleotides are TGTGCCAGTAGCCCCATTAGGGGGGGCACAGATACGCAGTATTTT.

This sequence joins TRBV6-1 and TRBJ2-7; 9 positions agree with TRBD1. Per germline, CDR1 MNHNS and CDR2 SASEGT. The CDR3 consists of 15 residues. Trimming cost V 6 bases and J 4 bases; bases outside gene matches: 10. CDR3 bases: TGTGCCAGCAGCCGAGCGGGACAGGGTGGTTACGAGCAGTACTTC. This gives the protein CASSRAGQGGYEQYF.

The chain uses TRBV5-1 and TRBJ2-5; 8 bases match TRBD2. V was clipped by 2 bases and J by 5 bases; unmatched bases: 5. This CDR3 contains 14 residues. Looked up from germline, CDR1 is SGHRS and CDR2 is YFSETQ. The CDR3: CASSLNAGGETQYF. Written as DNA, the CDR3 is TGCGCCAGCAGCTTAAATGCGGGGGGTGAGACCCAGTACTTC.

This clone appeared a single time. The chain recombines TRBV10-1 with TRBJ2-6; no definite D call. The CDR3 covers 15 residues. The germline CDR1 and CDR2 sequences are WNHNN and SYGVQD (reference sequence). Trimming cost V 5 bases and J 0 bases, with 8 bases left between them. This chain's CDR3 is CASSPGFSGANVLTF. Written as DNA, the CDR3 is TGCGCCAGCAGTCCCGGATTCTCTGGGGCCAACGTCCTGACTTTC.

The V call is TRBV19, the J call TRBJ1-1; D is undetermined. This CDR3 has 16 amino acids. CDR1 is LNHDA and CDR2 is SQIVND in the germline V gene (reference sequence). With 6 bases removed from V and 4 bases from J, the gap between germline ends came to 21 bases. The CDR3 sequence is CASSPVFGRSGTEAFF. Here the CDR3 DNA reads TGTGCCAGTAGCCCCGTCTTTGGGAGATCGGGCACTGAAGCTTTCTTT.

This clone was detected only once. V gene TRBV27 combines with J gene TRBJ2-1, with TRBD2 matching over 8 bases. The CDR3 extends over 17 amino acids. Losses at the gene ends were 6 bases for V and 5 bases for J; bases not matched to a gene: 15. Germline values: CDR1 MNHEY, CDR2 SMNVEV (reference sequence). CDR3 amino acids: CASSSIGRGGKHNEQFF. The CDR3 DNA reads as TGTGCCAGCAGCTCTATCGGGAGGGGGGGGAAACACAATGAGCAGTTCTTC.